Below, 26 T cell receptor beta chains from the same sample are listed, as sequenced in a study of T cell responses to AZD1222 COVID-19 vaccine. Assay used: immunoSEQ multiplex PCR; TCRdb lists only in-frame clones, some missing. The sample has some 150,000 clones, 90% seen once. The sequences come from peripheral blood, collected 28 days after the second AZD1222 dose. The receptors stem from an adult who received the AZD1222 COVID-19 vaccine.

The sample holds a few counts of this clone. The V gene is TRBV7-9, the J gene TRBJ1-2; weak D call: TRBD1 (6 bases). This CDR3 is 11 amino acids long. Trimming stripped 5 bases from V and 7 bases from J, with 8 bases between. Germline-derived CDR1 and CDR2 are SEHNR and FQNEAQ (reference sequence). CDR3 amino acids: CASSLGGGYTF. CDR3 nucleotides: TGTGCCAGCAGCCTAGGGGGTGGCTACACCTTC.

The rearrangement joins TRBV2 to TRBJ1-4; D gene unclear. V was shortened by 1 base and J by 7 bases, with 10 bases between the two germline ends. Germline values: CDR1 SNHLY, CDR2 FYNNEI. This CDR3 spans 14 amino acids. CDR3 sequence (DNA): TGTGCCAGCAGTGAAGTTAAGGGCGGTGAAAAACTGTTTTTT. Translation: CASSEVKGGEKLFF. Using reference TRBV2 and TRBJ1-4 for the parts outside the CDR3, the full variable domain is EPEVTQTPSHQVTQMGQEVILRCVPISNHLYFYWYRQILGQKVEFLVSFYNNEISEKSEIFDDQFSVERPDGSNFTLKIRSTKLEDSAMYFCASSEVKGGEKLFFGSGTQLSVL.

The chain joins TRBV13 to TRBJ2-3; D not resolved. Germline assignment: CDR1 PRHDT and CDR2 FYEKMQ (reference sequence). The V end lost 0 bases, the J end lost 6 bases, and 7 bases lay between the germline ends. The CDR3 extends over 13 amino acids. DNA for the CDR3: TGTGCCAGCAGCTTAGGCCAACTGGATACGCAGTATTTT. Translated: CASSLGQLDTQYF.

The chain couples TRBV7-8 to TRBJ1-4; TRBD1 aligns across 7 bases. The CDR3 loop spans 16 amino acids. Looked up from germline, CDR1 is SGHVS and CDR2 is FQNEAQ. With 5 bases clipped from V and 2 bases from J, the junction kept 8 bases outside the gene matches. The CDR3 DNA sequence: TGTGCCAGCAGCCTATACAAGGGGGCGACTAATGAAAAACTGTTTTTT. Protein: CASSLYKGATNEKLFF.

The chain joins TRBV29-1 to TRBJ1-2, with a tentative D call TRBD1 (5 bases). Looked up from germline, CDR1 is SQVTM and CDR2 is ANQGSEA. The V end was cut by 4 bases, the J end by 8 bases, with 11 bases between. This CDR3 is built from 11 residues. The CDR3 spells CSVAQGGGYTF. Written as DNA, the CDR3 is TGCAGCGTTGCCCAGGGAGGCGGCTACACCTTC. Drawing the rest from reference TRBV29-1 and TRBJ1-2, the complete variable domain is SAVISQKPSRDICQRGTSLTIQCQVDSQVTMMFWYRQQPGQSLTLIATANQGSEATYESGFVIDKFPISRPNLTFSTLTVSNMSPEDSSIYLCSVAQGGGYTFGSGTRLTVV.

The gene calls are TRBV12-3 or TRBV12-4 and TRBJ1-5, with D hard to call. V gave up 4 bases and J gave up 2 bases, with 6 bases separating them. The CDR3 totals 13 residues. CDR3 sequence reads: CASSYLGNQPQHF. The DNA for the CDR3 is TGTGCCAGCAGTTACCTAGGCAATCAGCCCCAGCATTTT.

This chain links TRBV19 with TRBJ2-1; 7 bases match TRBD2. The CDR3 runs 16 residues. After removal of 3 bases from V and 0 bases from J, the junction contained 5 bases not matched to a gene. Per germline, CDR1 LNHDA and CDR2 SQIVND (reference sequence). CDR3 DNA sequence: TGTGCCAGTAGTATTAAAGCGGGGAGCTCCTACAATGAGCAGTTCTTC. This gives the protein CASSIKAGSSYNEQFF.

The J gene is TRBJ1-3, the V gene TRBV10-3, with 10 bases fitting TRBD1. Trimming cost V 8 bases and J 0 bases; bases outside gene matches: 4. This CDR3 spans 15 amino acids. CDR1 and CDR2 from the germline V gene are ENHRY and SYGVKD. CDR3: CAISRTGGSGNTIYF. The CDR3 nucleotides read TGTGCCATCTCCAGGACAGGGGGCTCTGGAAACACCATATATTTT.

This chain links TRBV6-5 with TRBJ1-2; tentatively, D is TRBD1 (6 bases). V lost 2 bases and J 8 bases, leaving 9 bases between the germline ends. CDR1 is MNHEY and CDR2 is SVGAGI in the germline V gene. There are 12 residues in the CDR3. The CDR3 loop is CASSYNRDGYTF. DNA of the CDR3: TGTGCCAGCAGTTACAACAGGGACGGCTACACCTTC.

The chain recombines TRBV7-2 with TRBJ2-7, with 9 bases identical to TRBD2. Germline lookup yields CDR1 SGHTA and CDR2 FQGNSA. The CDR3 sequence is 15 residues long. V dropped 5 bases and J dropped 2; count of bases not matched to a gene: 7. The DNA of the CDR3 is TGTGCCAGCAGCCGCCTTAGCGGGAGAACCTACGAGCAGTACTTC. Amino acid sequence: CASSRLSGRTYEQYF.

The chain links TRBV28 to TRBJ1-3; D is possibly TRBD1 (5 bases). The V end was cut by 4 bases, the J end by 3 bases, with 16 bases between. In germline, CDR1 is MDHEN, CDR2 SYDVKM. This CDR3 contains 16 residues. CDR3 bases: TGTGCCAGCAGTTATAAGCAGTGGGGCTATGGAAACACCATATATTTT. It specifies CASSYKQWGYGNTIYF.

The chain combines TRBV25-1 with TRBJ1-2; D gene ambiguous. The germline V and J ends were trimmed by 2 bases and 4 bases, with 5 bases remaining between them. Germline lookup yields CDR1 MGHDK and CDR2 SYGVNS. The length of the CDR3 is 12 residues. The CDR3: CASSETSYGYTF. The DNA of the CDR3 is TGTGCCAGCAGTGAAACTAGCTATGGCTACACCTTC.

The genes are TRBV10-3 and TRBJ1-5; no definite D call. The germline V and J ends were trimmed by 4 bases and 3 bases, with 10 bases remaining between them. Germline V gene data show CDR1 as ENHRY and CDR2 as SYGVKD. This CDR3 region has 14 residues. The DNA for the CDR3 is TGTGCCATCAGTGTGGGCCCTGACAATCAGCCCCAGCATTTT. This translates into CAISVGPDNQPQHF.

The CDR3 is CASSQDFAGVAFF. CDR3 bases: TGCGCCAGCAGCCAAGATTTTGCGGGGGTGGCTTTCTTT. The rearrangement joins TRBV4-1 to TRBJ1-1; the D gene is possibly TRBD1 (5 bases). V was trimmed by 0 bases and J by 11 bases, leaving 13 bases between them. This CDR3 region has 13 residues. The germline V gene encodes CDR1 MGHRA and CDR2 YSYEKL.

The rearrangement links TRBV2 to TRBJ1-1, with unresolved D. Germline V CDR1 and CDR2: SNHLY, FYNNEI. CDR3 length: 13 amino acids. V lost 7 bases to trimming and J lost 0 bases, with 9 bases between them. CDR3 nucleotides: TGTGCCAGCAAGTTGGCCGTGAACACTGAAGCTTTCTTT. Translating it yields CASKLAVNTEAFF. The variable domain in full, with the rest retrieved from reference TRBV2 and TRBJ1-1, is EPEVTQTPSHQVTQMGQEVILRCVPISNHLYFYWYRQILGQKVEFLVSFYNNEISEKSEIFDDQFSVERPDGSNFTLKIRSTKLEDSAMYFCASKLAVNTEAFFGQGTRLTVV.

There are a few counts of this clone. The chain couples TRBV9 to TRBJ1-4, with 10 bases fitting TRBD1. Germline CDR1 reads SGDLS; CDR2 reads YYNGEE. Losses at the gene ends were 6 bases for V and 5 bases for J; bases not matched to a gene: 4. The CDR3 loop spans 14 amino acids. CDR3 sequence reads: CASTKTGGNEKLFF. The CDR3 coding sequence is TGTGCCAGCACCAAGACAGGGGGCAATGAAAAACTGTTTTTT.

Note on this clone: The sample holds other DNA sequences that translate to the same CDR3. J is TRBJ2-5 and V is TRBV7-9; 12 bases match TRBD2. Germline lookup yields CDR1 SEHNR and CDR2 FQNEAQ (reference sequence). The V segment lost 1 base and the J segment 4 bases; nucleotides outside the gene matches: 4. This CDR3 contains 16 residues. CDR3 DNA: TGTGCCAGCAGCTTAGGGCTAGCGGGGGGGCCAGAGACCCAGTACTTC. This sequence encodes CASSLGLAGGPETQYF.

The sample holds one count of this clone. This chain's CDR3 is CSASGTRGQYF. Written as DNA, the CDR3 is TGCAGTGCTAGCGGAACCCGCGGGCAGTACTTC. The rearrangement uses TRBV20-1 and TRBJ2-7; D is unclear. Trimming took 3 bases from V and 9 from J, leaving 12 bases between them. CDR3 length: 11 amino acids. Germline CDR1 reads DFQATT; CDR2 reads SNEGSKA (reference sequence).

The rearrangement links TRBV2 to TRBJ2-3, with 8 bases matching TRBD1. V lost 6 bases to trimming and J lost 3 bases; unmatched junction nucleotides: 5. Germline CDR1 reads SNHLY; CDR2 reads FYNNEI. CDR3 length equals 14 residues. As DNA, the CDR3 is TGTGCCAGCAGCGGACAGGGCGAGACAGATACGCAGTATTTT. Its translation is CASSGQGETDTQYF.

The genes are TRBV29-1 and TRBJ2-7; 9 bases map to TRBD1. V lost 4 bases and J lost 6; bases outside the gene matches: 10. CDR3 length: 14 residues. Germline lookup yields CDR1 SQVTM and CDR2 ANQGSEA. The CDR3 DNA is TGCAGCGTTGTCCCGGGACAGGGAAGCTCCGAGCAGTACTTC. This translates into CSVVPGQGSSEQYF.

The rearrangement links TRBV6-5 to TRBJ1-6, with no clear D. The length of the CDR3 is 15 residues. V was trimmed by 6 bases and J by 0 bases, leaving 9 bases between them. Germline-derived CDR1 and CDR2 are MNHEY and SVGAGI. The CDR3: CASRRQSSYNSPLHF. CDR3 bases: TGTGCCAGCAGGAGGCAGAGCTCCTATAATTCACCCCTCCACTTT.

This clone was seen only once. The chain is built from TRBV5-4 and TRBJ2-2, with TRBD1 identical over 11 bases. The CDR3 is 17 residues long. The germline V gene encodes CDR1 SGHNT and CDR2 YYREEE (reference sequence). The V and J ends lost 4 bases and 6 bases, in that order; junction bases with no gene match: 11. The CDR3 DNA reads as TGTGCCAGCAGCAAAACGGGGACAGGGGGTAACCCCGGGGAGCTGTTTTTT. As protein: CASSKTGTGGNPGELFF.

The gene calls are TRBV27 and TRBJ2-5, with D perhaps matching TRBD2 (5 bases). The V end was cut by 2 bases, the J end by 7 bases, with 11 bases between. The V gene's germline CDR1 is MNHEY and CDR2 SMNVEV (reference sequence). The CDR3 is made up of 13 amino acids. This chain's CDR3 is CASSLEPRGTQYF. CDR3 DNA: TGTGCCAGCAGTTTAGAACCTCGGGGGACCCAGTACTTC.

The chain joins TRBV18 to TRBJ1-4; 9 nucleotides line up with TRBD1. The trim removed 2 bases at V and 7 bases at J, leaving 11 bases unmatched. Per the germline V gene, CDR1 is KGHSH and CDR2 is LQKENI. This CDR3 has 17 amino acids. The CDR3 reads CASSPSFFQDRGEKLFF. CDR3 bases: TGTGCCAGCTCACCAAGTTTTTTCCAGGACAGGGGTGAAAAACTGTTTTTT.

The genes are TRBV6-5 and TRBJ2-3; D not certain. Deletions cut 2 bases from V and 6 bases from J, with 12 bases between. The germline V gene has CDR1 MNHEY and CDR2 SVGAGI. The CDR3 spans 14 residues. CDR3: CASSYRQRSDTQYF. As DNA, the CDR3 is TGTGCCAGCAGTTACCGGCAACGAAGTGATACGCAGTATTTT.

The J gene is TRBJ1-3, the V gene TRBV27; D possibly corresponds to TRBD1 (5 bases). Germline loops: CDR1 MNHEY, CDR2 SMNVEV (reference sequence). The CDR3 has 16 residues. With 6 bases removed from V and 3 bases from J, the gap between germline ends came to 18 bases. The DNA of the CDR3 is TGTGCCAGCAGGCGGGACGGATCAACGGTTGGAAACACCATATATTTT. Amino acid sequence: CASRRDGSTVGNTIYF.